A selection of T cell receptor beta chains follows, all from one sample in a study of blood T cell repertoires in COVID-19. This table comes from immunoSEQ multiplex PCR, and its TCRdb copy is limited to in-frame clones, with some not included. The repertoire has about 190,000 clones, about 88% of them found once; the top ten carry about 6.8%. Specimen: peripheral blood. Receptors were obtained from a woman in her forties who had recovered from COVID-19. Both conserved end residues are part of each CDR3. Fields, in order: D gene, J gene, clone size, V gene, CDR3 DNA, CDR3 protein. A D gene is named only where the DNA matches it firmly. Size tells how often a clone was seen (once, few, many) or the class of an expanded clone, and some rows leave it out.

>NA|TRBJ2-5|NA|TRBV28
TGTGCCAGCAGTAGTATGGCAGGCCGAGAGACCCAGTACTTC
CASSSMAGRETQYF
>NA|TRBJ1-5|NA|TRBV19
TGTGCCAGTAGTGAAACTACAGGGTACGGAGGCAATCAGCCCCAGCATTTT
CASSETTGYGGNQPQHF
>TRBD1|TRBJ2-7|NA|TRBV14
TGTGCCAGCAGCCTAGAGACAGGGGCATACGAGCAGTACTTC
CASSLETGAYEQYF
>TRBD1|TRBJ1-1|once|TRBV5-1
TGCGCCAGCAGCTTCAGGGGGCCGGGGTACACTGAAGCTTTCTTT
CASSFRGPGYTEAFF
>TRBD2|TRBJ2-5|NA|TRBV4-3
TGCGCCAGCAGCCAAGATGTAGCGGGAGAGAAAGAGACCCAGTACTTC
CASSQDVAGEKETQYF
>NA|TRBJ1-4|NA|TRBV18
TGTGCCAGCTCACCATCGGTGACTAATGAAAAACTGTTTTTT
CASSPSVTNEKLFF
>TRBD1|TRBJ1-5|NA|TRBV29-1
TGCAGCGTAGGACAGGGGGATCAGCCCCAGCATTTT
CSVGQGDQPQHF
>NA|TRBJ1-2|NA|TRBV27
TGTGCCAGCAGTTCCGATATTGACAGCCTCACCTACACCTTC
CASSSDIDSLTYTF
>NA|TRBJ2-7|NA|TRBV4-3
TGCGCCAGCAGCCCCGGGACAAGCTCCTACGAGCAGTACTTC
CASSPGTSSYEQYF
>NA|TRBJ1-1|NA|TRBV5-1
TGCGCCAGCAGCCGTGAGAATTATCGGAGGATGAACACTGAAGCTTTCTTT
CASSRENYRRMNTEAFF
>NA|TRBJ1-2|NA|TRBV30
TGTGCCTGGTCCTCGTGGAGGGAAAGAATGGACTATGGCTACACCTTC
CAWSSWRERMDYGYTF
>TRBD1|TRBJ1-5|NA|TRBV29-1
TGCAGCGTTGGGGGACAGGAAAATCAGCCCCAGCATTTT
CSVGGQENQPQHF
>NA|TRBJ1-1|NA|TRBV20-1
TGCAGTGCTAGTAGACAGGTGACTGAAGCTTTCTTT
CSASRQVTEAFF
>TRBD1|TRBJ1-1|NA|TRBV5-1
TGCGCCAGCAGCTTGGTCGGCAGGGGGCGAGGTACTGAAGCTTTCTTT
CASSLVGRGRGTEAFF
>NA|TRBJ2-7|NA|TRBV5-1
TGCGCCAGCAGCGCCGCGGGACCTTCCTACGAGCAGTACTTC
CASSAAGPSYEQYF
>TRBD1|TRBJ2-5|NA|TRBV19
TGTGCCAGTAGTAGCGACAGGGTCCTGGAGACCCAGTACTTC
CASSSDRVLETQYF
>TRBD1|TRBJ2-1|NA|TRBV24-1
TGTGCCACCAGTGATATAAACAGGGGTGATGAGCAGTTCTTC
CATSDINRGDEQFF
>NA|TRBJ2-6|NA|TRBV7-9
TGTGCCAGCCACACCTTCCCGGACAGCTTCTCTGGGGCCAACGTCCTGACTTTC
CASHTFPDSFSGANVLTF
>NA|TRBJ2-7|NA|TRBV20-1
TGCAGTGCTAGTCGGGACAGCGGGGAGCAGTACTTC
CSASRDSGEQYF
>TRBD1|TRBJ1-1|NA|TRBV7-3
TGTGCCAGCAGCTTGGACAGGGGGCGATTATCTGAAGCTTTCTTT
CASSLDRGRLSEAFF
>NA|TRBJ2-7|NA|TRBV9
TGTGCCAGCAGCGTAGACCTCGGCTCCTACGAGCAGTACTTC
CASSVDLGSYEQYF
>TRBD2|TRBJ2-1|NA|TRBV2
TGTGCCAGCAGGGGACCGGGACTAGGATCGGATGAGCAGTTCTTC
CASRGPGLGSDEQFF
>TRBD2|TRBJ2-1|NA|TRBV6-1
TGTGCCAGCAGTGAAGCTGTGGGGGCAGTAGCGGGACTCTACAATGAGCAGTTCTTC
CASSEAVGAVAGLYNEQFF
>NA|TRBJ2-7|NA|TRBV3-1/TRBV3-2
TGTGCCAGCAGCCAAGATAGAGGTTCTAGCTCCTACGAGCAGTACTTC
CASSQDRGSSSYEQYF
>TRBD1|TRBJ2-5|NA|TRBV6-5
TGTGCCAGCAGTTCCCCGGGGACAGGGGGGGTCCAGTACTTC
CASSSPGTGGVQYF
>TRBD2|TRBJ2-2|NA|TRBV6-5
TGTGCCACCGGGACTAGCGGCAGAACCGGGGAGCTGTTTTTT
CATGTSGRTGELFF
>NA|TRBJ1-1|NA|TRBV7-9
TGTGCCAGCAGGAACAGCTTGAACACTGAAGCTTTCTTT
CASRNSLNTEAFF
>NA|TRBJ2-2|few|TRBV3-1/TRBV3-2
TGTGCCAGCAGCCAAGCGGTATCCGGGGAGCTGTTTTTT
CASSQAVSGELFF
>NA|TRBJ1-5|NA|TRBV19
TGTGCCAGTATCGGGAAGGGACAGCCCCAGCATTTT
CASIGKGQPQHF
>TRBD1|TRBJ1-1|NA|TRBV18
TGTGCCAGCTCACCCCCAGGGGGGTTCACTGAAGCTTTCTTT
CASSPPGGFTEAFF
>NA|TRBJ2-3|NA|TRBV28
TGTGCCAGCAGTTCCCAGGGGATGGGGGATAGGACGCAGTATTTT
CASSSQGMGDRTQYF
>NA|TRBJ2-5|few|TRBV5-1
TGCGCCAGCAGCTTGTTGCCAGGCCAAGAGACCCAGTACTTC
CASSLLPGQETQYF
>NA|TRBJ2-1|NA|TRBV9
TGTGCCAGCAGCGCCCCCAGGGTGCCCTATGAGCAGTTCTTC
CASSAPRVPYEQFF
>NA|TRBJ1-2|NA|TRBV6-5
TGTGCCAGCAGTTCCGGCTATGGCTACACCTTC
CASSSGYGYTF
>TRBD1|TRBJ1-5|NA|TRBV15
TGTGCCACCAGCAGGGGACAGGGGGATTTGGGGCCCCAGCATTTT
CATSRGQGDLGPQHF
>TRBD2|TRBJ2-7|NA|TRBV7-9
TGTGCCAGCAGCTTCTTCGGAGGATTCACTAGCGGGAACCCCTACGAGCAGTACTTC
CASSFFGGFTSGNPYEQYF
>TRBD2|TRBJ2-1|NA|TRBV27
TGTGCCAGCAGGGACCCATCTAGCGGGGACCTTAGGAATGAGCAGTTCTTC
CASRDPSSGDLRNEQFF
>TRBD1|TRBJ1-1|NA|TRBV10-3
TGTGCCATCGGGCGGGACAGGGAGACTGAAGCTTTCTTT
CAIGRDRETEAFF
>NA|TRBJ2-1|NA|TRBV27
TGTGCCAGCAGTTTAGGGCAGCCCCTCTCCAATGAGCAGTTCTTC
CASSLGQPLSNEQFF
>NA|TRBJ2-2|NA|TRBV9
TGTGCCAGCACCGAAGAGGTGTTACCCGGGGAGCTGTTTTTT
CASTEEVLPGELFF
>TRBD1|TRBJ2-7|NA|TRBV9
TGTGCCAGCAGCGGGCACAGGGGGCCAGTGGAGCAGTACTTC
CASSGHRGPVEQYF
>NA|TRBJ1-2|NA|TRBV29-1
TGCAGCGTGCCCGGGGACACAAATGGCTACACCTTC
CSVPGDTNGYTF